What follows is one TCR beta chain and its context. What antigen it recognizes has not been identified. Base qualities are not at hand, and no much larger clone is one base apart. The data derive from a study of shared clonotypes between healthy human individuals (TCRdb year 2020). Study-wide context: A couple of women and three men aged 18 to 49 years were included in the cohort. To estimate repertoire size and how much clonotype sharing occurs between individuals, the study deeply sequenced the blood TCR repertoires of five healthy adults. For each donor, three plates each were used for CD4 naive and CD4 memory, two plates were used for CD8 naive, and one plate was used for CD8 memory. Between about 0.9 and 9 billion PBMCs per donor were obtained by leukapheresis. Different laboratories and diverse techniques were used to prepare libraries and sequence TCR repertoires, to increase sequencing depth and limit assay-specific biases. What the study reported, not specific to this receptor: Across a few donors, roughly 5% of naive CD4, more than 3% of naive CD8, under 2.5% of memory CD4, and 0.4% of memory CD8 clonotypes were shared. Based on pairwise subsampling, the degree of clonotype sharing among donors was expected to be affected by sequencing depth. Naive subsets generally had larger estimated clonotype richness than memory subsets. Sampling was restricted to blood, and TCR repertoires in tissues likely differ from the TCR repertoires found in blood. Because the study included only a small number of donors, the genetic and exposure-history diversity represented was limited. Compared with non-shared clonotypes, clonotypes shared by all four sorted-subset donors had higher generation probabilities. Rarefaction of sorted-subset datasets indicated incomplete sequencing despite the large sequencing depth.

TCR CDR3 regions were amplified from genomic DNA by multiplex PCR using the deep immunoSEQ assay. For each cell subset, the extracted genomic DNA was distributed evenly across all wells of several immunoSEQ 96-well plates, and each plate served as one replicate. For sorted subsets, each replicate PCR was loaded with 150 to 250 ng genomic DNA, equivalent to 30,000 or so T cell genomes. Purified libraries were quantified with a Qubit 3.0 fluorometer, sized on a Bioanalyzer 2100, and re-quantified with the KAPA Library Quantification kit. Each immunoSEQ 96-well plate was sequenced on its own single-read 150-cycle Illumina NextSeq 550 flow cell. The authors' pipeline ran thus. Because the immunoSEQ output held only junctional sequences and lacked quality scores, the filtering could not match the filtering applied to full-length reads. Sequences were annotated with PyIR, a Python wrapper for IgBLAST v1.9, and V/J genes and CDR3 were assigned using IMGT germline references. Any read was removed if the V/J assignment was weak (E-value above 1e-6), the CDR3 was missing, or the read contained stop codons, out-of-frame junctions, or ambiguous translated residues. V3J clonotypes were defined as sequences sharing the same inferred V gene, J gene, and CDR3 amino acid sequence. Percentage overlap between repertoires was calculated by dividing the number of shared unique clonotypes by the size of the smaller repertoire. Repertoire richness was assessed with RTK rarefaction, the Chao1 estimator, and Recon v2.1 estimates of unobserved clonotypes. For all TCRbeta clonotypes obtained by the gDNA method from several donors, generation probabilities were computed with OLGA. Drawn from immuneACCESS, this table holds only the in-frame rearrangements with V and J called that TCRdb kept. Clones are partly lost; checked studies trace under half to an unresolved V gene and leave the rest unexplained. The V and J calls and clone size were taken over from that table, and D and trimming were inferred from the DNA. The sample table records approximately 720,000 clones; roughly 94% of these occur just once. More than 20% of the sample is held by the ten biggest clonotypes.

CD8 naive samples were CD45RO-negative cells positively selected for CCR7, giving a CD45RA+CCR7+ population that excluded TemRA cells. Healthy HIV-negative adults with no recently reported acute infections or vaccinations were included as donors. Only Caucasian adults living in Nashville, Tennessee, USA were represented among the donors. Blood was obtained by leukapheresis, after which PBMCs were separated by Ficoll-Histopaque density gradient centrifugation and cryopreserved in liquid nitrogen vapor phase. Purity and quantity of every magnetically sorted T cell population were checked by analytical flow cytometry. From each sorted fraction, genomic DNA was isolated and quantified by UV absorbance on a Nanodrop 2000c. The sequence came from a man in his thirties or forties in good health. The material sequenced was naive CD8+ T cells sorted from blood. Sample cell subset or site, as interpreted from the label and publication: CD45RA+CCR7+.

Here the CDR3 is given as CASSETSGRTLGFYEQYF. The DNA reads as follows: TGTGCCAGCAGTGAAACTAGCGGGAGGACTCTCGGATTCTACGAGCAGTACTTC. Here the chain combines TRBV6-1 and TRBJ2-7; a stretch of 12 junction bases matches TRBD2. The germline V gene supplies CDR1 MNHNS and CDR2 SASEGT. V trim: 2 bases; J trim: 3 bases; unmatched bases: 11. CDR3 length: 18 amino acids, cysteine to phenylalanine. Solely the CDR3 DNA is kept, with 54 bases framed from the first base.